This T cell receptor beta chain stems from a study of T cell repertoires in ileal Crohn's disease. This clone has just one count. V was clipped by 0 bases and J by 4 bases, with 10 bases between them. From germline, CDR1 is SGHRS and CDR2 YFSETQ. The CDR3 extends over 14 amino acids. Clones were read by immunoSEQ multiplex PCR, and TCRdb kept only the in-frame ones, dropping some. This table holds some 2,800 clones, 70% to 80% found once. Stated time point: proximal margin of the surgical specimen (macroscopically non-inflamed). Sequencing was performed on ileal tissue. This clonotype originated in an adult with Crohn's disease. The V and J genes are TRBV5-1 and TRBJ1-2; no reliable D call. CDR3 region: CASSLVGSSYGYTF. CDR3 nucleotides: TGCGCCAGCAGCTTGGTTGGGAGTAGCTATGGCTACACCTTC.